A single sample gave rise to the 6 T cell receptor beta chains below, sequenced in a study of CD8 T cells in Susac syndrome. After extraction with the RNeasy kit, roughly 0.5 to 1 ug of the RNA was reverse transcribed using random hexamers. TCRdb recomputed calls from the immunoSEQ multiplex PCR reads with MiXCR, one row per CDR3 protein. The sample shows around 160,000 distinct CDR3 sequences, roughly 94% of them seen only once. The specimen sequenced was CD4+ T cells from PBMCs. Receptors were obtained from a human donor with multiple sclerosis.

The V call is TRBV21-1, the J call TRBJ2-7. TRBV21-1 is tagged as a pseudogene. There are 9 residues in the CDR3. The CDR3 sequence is CAGVHEQYF. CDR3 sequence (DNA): TGTGCCGGGGTACACGAGCAGTACTTC.

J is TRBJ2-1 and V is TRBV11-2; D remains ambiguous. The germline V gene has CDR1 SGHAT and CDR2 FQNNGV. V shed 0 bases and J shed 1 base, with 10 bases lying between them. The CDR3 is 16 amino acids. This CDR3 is CASSLEPFISYNEQFF. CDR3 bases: TGTGCCAGCAGCTTAGAACCCTTTATATCCTACAATGAGCAGTTCTTC.

The chain's CDR3 is CASSPSEGGTDTQYF. CDR3 coding DNA: TGTGCCAGCTCACCTTCAGAGGGGGGCACAGATACGCAGTATTTT. The chain links TRBV18 to TRBJ2-3, with D possibly matching TRBD1 (6 bases). Trimming stripped 3 bases from V and 1 base from J, with 11 bases between. Germline V CDR1 and CDR2: KGHSH, LQKENI. The CDR3 runs 15 residues.

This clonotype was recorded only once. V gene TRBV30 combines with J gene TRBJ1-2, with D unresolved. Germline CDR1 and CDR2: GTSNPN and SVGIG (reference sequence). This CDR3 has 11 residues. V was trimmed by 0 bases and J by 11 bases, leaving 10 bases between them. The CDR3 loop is CAWSVVGKYTF. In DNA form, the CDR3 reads TGTGCCTGGAGTGTAGTCGGGAAGTACACCTTC.

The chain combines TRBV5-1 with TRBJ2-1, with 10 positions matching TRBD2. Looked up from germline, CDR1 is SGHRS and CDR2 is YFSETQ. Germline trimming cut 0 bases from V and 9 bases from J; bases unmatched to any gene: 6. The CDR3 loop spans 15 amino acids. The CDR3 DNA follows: TGCGCCAGCAGCTTGGTGTCTAGCGGGAGCGGTGAGCAGTTCTTC. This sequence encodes CASSLVSSGSGEQFF.

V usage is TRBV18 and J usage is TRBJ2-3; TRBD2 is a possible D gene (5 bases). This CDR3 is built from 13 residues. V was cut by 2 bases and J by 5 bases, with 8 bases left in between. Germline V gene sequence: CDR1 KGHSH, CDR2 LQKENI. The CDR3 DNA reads TGTGCCAGCTCACCAACGGGAATAGATACGCAGTATTTT. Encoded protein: CASSPTGIDTQYF. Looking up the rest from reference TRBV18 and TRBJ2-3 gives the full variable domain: NAGVMQNPRHLVRRRGQEARLRCSPMKGHSHVYWYRQLPEEGLKFMVYLQKENIIDESGMPKERFSAEFPKEGPSILRIQQVVRGDSAAYFCASSPTGIDTQYFGPGTRLTVL.